This TCR beta chain was observed in a study of T-cell memory formation after mild COVID-19 (dated by TCRdb to about 2021). Describing the broader study: Most TCR sequence clusters were specific to one of the two donors. T-cell clones expanding and contracting after mild COVID-19 in two donors were tracked by longitudinal TCRalpha and TCRbeta repertoire sequencing. The cohort was made up of two young adult volunteers, one female and one male, who were previously healthy.

Summary of the overall study and its limitations: Clones contracting from day 15 to 85 had balanced CD4/CD8 phenotypes, while a second wave expanding from day 15 to 37 was biased towards CD4+. Some responding clones were detected in pre-infection memory, suggesting pre-existing cross-reactive memory T cells joined the SARS-CoV-2 response. The study included only a couple of mild cases, and larger cohorts that include severe cases with pre-infection samples were judged to be necessary. Contracting CD4+ clones were found mainly in CM and EM memory subsets, while CD8+ clones were enriched in EMRA. SARS-CoV-2 specificity of the second-wave clones peaking on day 37 was not confirmed.

This clonotype came up a few times. Which antigen it targets is not known. It has no much larger one-base neighbor in the sample; base qualities were not kept. CDR1 SGHDT and CDR2 YYEEEE are derived from the germline V gene. The junction carries 17 bases between V and J, which are trimmed by 7 bases and 0 bases respectively. Taken from cysteine to phenylalanine, the CDR3 has 17 residues. The CDR3 DNA has 51 bases and is translated from base 1. Ficoll-Paque density gradient centrifugation was the method used to isolate PBMCs. The run used an Illumina NovaSeq 6000. TCRalpha and TCRbeta cDNA libraries were constructed by 5'RACE with constant-segment primers, with sample barcodes and unique molecular identifiers being introduced. Trizol reagent was used to extract RNA from every sample. Amplification of the libraries took two PCR steps, and the second step added a second sample barcode plus Illumina TruSeq adapters. The libraries were sequenced on an Illumina NovaSeq using 2 x 150 bp paired-end reads. The published analysis was carried out like this. Demultiplexing of reads and collapsing into UMI-guided consensus sequences were performed with migec v1.2.7. Using mixcr v2.1.11, the UMI consensuses were aligned to TRA and TRB V and J templates and assembled into clonotypes. A clonotype was counted as expanded or contracted only when both edgeR and NoisET called the clonotype significant, with the noise models trained on biological replicates. For edgeR calls, the cutoffs were a false discovery rate-adjusted p below 0.01 and a log2 fold-change threshold of 1. As an exploratory analysis of dynamics, max-normalized trajectories of the 1000 most abundant clonotypes were examined with PCA combined with hierarchical clustering. The CD4 or CD8 phenotype of responding clones was assigned using the separately sequenced CD4+ and CD8+ repertoires. TCRdb reran the public reads through fastp at Q25 and MiXCR, keeping productive beta chains. Here each entry gathers all rows of one CDR3 protein and keeps the most common genes and DNA. The V and J calls follow TCRdb's processing rather than the paper's. The table for this sample lists roughly 310,000 distinct CDR3 sequences; 15% of them were counted only once. The top ten clones comprise 20% to 25% of the sample.

The source material was PBMCs or a T cell subset sorted from them (not recorded which). The clonotype was recovered from a man younger than 35 who had mild COVID-19 (a few samples of this study predate the infection). The sample titles of this study are shuffled in the database, so cell type and time point are left out; the donor was told from shared clones. This chain joins TRBV5-6 to TRBJ1-6; the best D guess is TRBD1, with 6 bases matching. The CDR3 protein is CASLLGGRSSYNSPLHF. The sequenced DNA: TGTGCCAGCCTACTGGGGGGGCGAAGCTCCTATAATTCACCCCTCCACTTT.